The clone carrying this T cell receptor (beta chain) was detected many times. Its specificity is unknown. The CDR3 length is 15 residues. Deletions cut 4 bases from V and 2 bases from J, with 14 bases between. CDR1 is SEHNR, CDR2 FQNEAQ, per germline (reference sequence). This specimen comes from a study of T cell repertoires in cytomegalovirus infection. Findings of the study overall: In two of eight donors, the top clonotype was HLA-C-restricted CMV-specific.

One entry per CDR3 protein, called by TCRdb with MiXCR from the reads. The table lists 250,000 to 300,000 distinct CDR3 sequences, about 18% of them singletons. The source material was CD8+ T cells from PBMCs. The receptor was isolated from a human donor in good health (CMV status not recorded). Some clones in this sample may be carry-over from other donors' samples. The V and J genes are TRBV7-9 and TRBJ1-1; possibly TRBD1 for D (5 bases). The CDR3 bases are TGTGCCAGCAGCTCAACAGGTGACGGAAACACTGAAGCTTTCTTT. As protein: CASSSTGDGNTEAFF.